The 2 T cell receptor beta chains below come from one sample, sequenced in a study of T-cell reconstitution after alpha-beta-depleted transplantation in children. Researchers prepared the TCRbeta library using unique molecular identifiers, the study reports. TCRdb re-called the PCR reads with MiXCR, one entry per CDR3 protein. The repertoire has about 980,000 distinct CDR3 sequences, about 30% of them found once; the top ten carry roughly 30%. The sequenced sample was PBMCs, mostly from graft donor cells, obtained 360 days after TCRalphabeta/CD19-depleted stem cell transplant. Receptor source: a boy less than two years old who had a stem cell transplant for SCID, so the T cells may come from the graft donor.

This clonotype was observed a few times. The V call is TRBV12-3 or TRBV12-4, the J call TRBJ2-7; 7 bases map to TRBD2. Losses at the gene ends were 6 bases for V and 2 bases for J; bases not matched to a gene: 13. CDR3 length: 16 amino acids. The CDR3 spells CASRQSGGVFAYEQYF. In DNA form, the CDR3 reads TGTGCCAGCAGACAAAGTGGGGGGGTCTTTGCCTACGAGCAGTACTTC.

This clonotype has only a few counts. The rearrangement uses TRBV5-5 and TRBJ2-3, with D maybe TRBD1 (6 bases). This CDR3 region has 15 residues. V lost 4 bases and J lost 1, with 13 bases in between. Looked up from germline, CDR1 is SGHKS and CDR2 is YYEKEE (reference sequence). CDR3 loop: CASSLDSRGTDTQYF. CDR3 coding DNA: TGTGCCAGCAGCCTGGACAGCCGAGGCACAGATACGCAGTATTTT.